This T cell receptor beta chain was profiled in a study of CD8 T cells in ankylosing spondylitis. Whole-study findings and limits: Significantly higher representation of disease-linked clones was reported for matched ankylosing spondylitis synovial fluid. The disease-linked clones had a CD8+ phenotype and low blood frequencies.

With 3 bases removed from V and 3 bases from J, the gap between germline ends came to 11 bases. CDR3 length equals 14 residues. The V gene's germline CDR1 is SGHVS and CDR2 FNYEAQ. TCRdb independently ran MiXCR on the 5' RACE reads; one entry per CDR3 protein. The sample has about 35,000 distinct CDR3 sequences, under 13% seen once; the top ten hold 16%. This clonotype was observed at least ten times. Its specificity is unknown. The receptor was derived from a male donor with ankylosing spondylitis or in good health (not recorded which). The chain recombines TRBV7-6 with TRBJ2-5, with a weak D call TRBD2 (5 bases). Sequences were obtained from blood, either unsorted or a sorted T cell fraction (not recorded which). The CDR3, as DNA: TGTGCCAGCAGCTTCGGAGGACGGGAAGAGACCCAGTACTTC. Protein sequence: CASSFGGREETQYF.